The next 17 T cell receptor beta chains were all read from a single sample in a study of human T cells and chemical hapten exposure. As to time point: pre-sensitization, week 0. Indicated treatment: therapeutic diphenylcyclopropenone sensitization with weekly scalp DPC. TCRdb fed the RACE reads into MiXCR, producing one record per CDR3 protein. The table has approximately 80,000 distinct CDR3 sequences, 11% to 15% seen once; the top ten hold roughly 4.8%. The sequenced sample was whole blood, obtained in connection with sensitization to the hapten diphenylcyclopropenone (DPC). The source is a woman aged 45-59 years with alopecia areata. Some clones in this sample may be carry-over from other donors' samples.

This sequence joins TRBV11-3 and TRBJ1-6; no clear D. The V and J ends lost 4 bases and 7 bases respectively, with 5 bases between them. This CDR3 contains 12 residues. Germline CDR1 is SGHNT and CDR2 is YENEEA. Here the CDR3 DNA reads TGTGCCAGCAGCTCCTCAAATTCACCCCTCCACTTT. Its translation: CASSSSNSPLHF.

The chain recombines TRBV7-9 with TRBJ2-3, with no clear D. V shed 5 bases and J shed 2 bases, with 5 bases lying between them. Germline V lookup: CDR1 SEHNR, CDR2 FQNEAQ (reference sequence). The CDR3 extends over 12 amino acids. CDR3 nucleotides: TGTGCCAGCAGCACATACACAGATACGCAGTATTTT. Translation: CASSTYTDTQYF. Variable domain in full (rest from reference TRBV7-9 and TRBJ2-3): DTGVSQNPRHKITKRGQNVTFRCDPISEHNRLYWYRQTLGQGPEFLTYFQNEAQLEKSRLLSDRFSAERPKGSFSTLEIQRTEQGDSAMYLCASSTYTDTQYFGPGTRLTVL.

This clonotype was counted a few times. This sequence joins TRBV29-1 and TRBJ2-7, with 7 bases that match TRBD1. The CDR3 is made up of 11 amino acids. Germline CDR1 SQVTM, CDR2 ANQGSEA. Losses at the gene ends were 6 bases for V and 6 bases for J; bases not matched to a gene: 5. The CDR3 DNA reads as TGCAGCGTAAAGGGGGCCTCCGAGCAGTACTTC. Translation: CSVKGASEQYF.

This clonotype occurred a few times. V usage is TRBV12-3 or TRBV12-4 and J usage is TRBJ1-1; D is perhaps TRBD1 (5 bases). CDR3 size: 14 residues. V lost 2 bases to trimming and J lost 2 bases, with 9 bases between them. The CDR3 DNA sequence: TGTGCCAGCAGTTTACAGGGACCCAACACTGAAGCTTTCTTT. Its translation: CASSLQGPNTEAFF.

In this sample, this clonotype turned up a few times. The V call is TRBV29-1, the J call TRBJ2-5, with D possibly TRBD1 on 5 matching bases. The CDR3 covers 19 residues. Trimming took off 3 bases at V and 1 base at J, with 27 bases between the two ends. In germline, CDR1 is SQVTM, CDR2 ANQGSEA. The CDR3 here is CSVEWVVAPTDDIQETQYF. In DNA form, the CDR3 reads TGCAGCGTTGAGTGGGTCGTTGCCCCGACAGACGATATCCAAGAGACCCAGTACTTC.

The chain carries TRBV18 and TRBJ1-5; D is unresolved. The ends were cut back, 1 base at V and 1 base at J, with 8 bases in the middle. The CDR3 has 15 residues. CDR1 is KGHSH and CDR2 is LQKENI in the germline V gene. In nucleotides, the CDR3 is TGTGCCAGCTCACCACGCGGGCAGAGCAATCAGCCCCAGCATTTT. This codes for CASSPRGQSNQPQHF.

This rearrangement joins TRBV7-8 to TRBJ2-7; 9 bases map to TRBD1. The germline gives CDR1 SGHVS, CDR2 FQNEAQ. V lost 8 bases, J lost 3 bases, and 8 bases stayed unmatched. CDR3 length: 14 residues. The CDR3 DNA sequence: TGTGCCAGCTGGACCGGGACAGGGTTCTACGAGCAGTACTTC. Its protein is CASWTGTGFYEQYF.

In its sample, this clonotype was seen a few times. V and J are TRBV10-3 and TRBJ2-7; D not resolved. The germline V gene encodes CDR1 ENHRY and CDR2 SYGVKD. This CDR3 has 11 amino acids. Trimming took off 4 bases at V and 3 bases at J, with 4 bases between the two ends. CDR3 residues: CAISGNYEQYF. For the CDR3, the DNA is TGTGCCATCAGTGGTAACTACGAGCAGTACTTC.

V is TRBV11-2 and J is TRBJ2-6; tentative D call: TRBD1 (5 bases). Trimming took off 4 bases at V and 2 bases at J, with 15 bases between the two ends. The CDR3 is made up of 17 amino acids. Germline values: CDR1 SGHAT, CDR2 FQNNGV. CDR3 DNA sequence: TGTGCCAGCAGCTCAAGAGGACAAAACCCTGGGGCCAACGTCCTGACTTTC. Its translation: CASSSRGQNPGANVLTF.

This clonotype has a handful of counts. The V and J genes are TRBV29-1 and TRBJ1-2; maybe TRBD1 (6 bases). The CDR3 has 14 amino acids. Per the germline V gene, CDR1 is SQVTM and CDR2 is ANQGSEA. V lost 5 bases and J lost 4, with 17 bases in between. The CDR3 is CSVLGAITSYGYTF. DNA of the CDR3: TGCAGCGTTCTGGGGGCAATTACGAGCTATGGCTACACCTTC. Drawing the rest from reference TRBV29-1 and TRBJ1-2, the complete variable domain is SAVISQKPSRDICQRGTSLTIQCQVDSQVTMMFWYRQQPGQSLTLIATANQGSEATYESGFVIDKFPISRPNLTFSTLTVSNMSPEDSSIYLCSVLGAITSYGYTFGSGTRLTVV.

This clonotype was recorded a few times. The chain is built from TRBV19 and TRBJ2-4; D gene uncertain. The V end was cut by 3 bases, the J end by 0 bases, with 21 bases between. There are 19 residues in the CDR3. Germline V lookup: CDR1 LNHDA, CDR2 SQIVND (reference sequence). The CDR3 region is CASSIVGPTTVLAKNIQYF. In DNA form, the CDR3 reads TGTGCCAGTAGTATTGTGGGCCCCACTACCGTACTAGCCAAAAACATTCAGTACTTC.

This clonotype appeared once. J is TRBJ1-2 and V is TRBV12-3 or TRBV12-4; D ambiguous. V shed 1 base and J shed 4 bases, with 4 bases lying between them. This CDR3 has 12 residues. CDR3 residues: CASSLEGYGYTF. The CDR3 DNA reads TGTGCCAGCAGTTTAGAGGGCTATGGCTACACCTTC.

Ten or more counts support this clonotype. The rearrangement links TRBV6-6 to TRBJ1-5, with 9 bases fitting TRBD1. Germline lookup yields CDR1 MNHNY and CDR2 SVGAGI (reference sequence). The CDR3 sequence is 17 residues long. Unmatched junction bases numbered 9, after V lost 6 bases and J lost 0 bases. CDR3 amino acids: CASSQDRGQYSNQPQHF. CDR3 DNA sequence: TGTGCCAGCAGCCAGGACAGGGGACAATATAGCAATCAGCCCCAGCATTTT.

The chain has TRBV12-3 or TRBV12-4 and TRBJ2-2; the D gene is possibly TRBD2 (5 bases). This CDR3 has 14 residues. The germline V and J ends were trimmed by 5 bases and 5 bases, with 12 bases remaining between them. The DNA for the CDR3 is TGTGCCAGCAGTCCCTCCGGGGTTACCGGGGAGCTGTTTTTT. This encodes CASSPSGVTGELFF.

Concerning this clonotype itself: With a much larger clone just one base away, this may be a read error. This chain uses TRBV20-1 with TRBJ2-1; 10 bases fit TRBD2. The CDR3 totals 15 residues. CDR1 DFQATT and CDR2 SNEGSKA come from the germline V gene (reference sequence). CDR3 loop: CSARTLAGVYSEQFF. The DNA for the CDR3 is TGCAGTGCTAGAACCCTAGCGGGAGTCTACAGTGAGCAGTTCTTC.

The gene calls are TRBV12-2 and TRBJ2-7; the table calls TRBD1, which could not be checked here. TRBV12-2 corresponds to a pseudogene. The CDR3 runs to 14 residues. Here the CDR3 reads CASRLTTGTYEQYF. CDR3 bases: TGTGCAAGTCGCCTTACGACAGGCACCTACGAGCAGTACTTC.

The V call is TRBV10-3, the J call TRBJ2-3; 7 bases map to TRBD2. The CDR3 runs to 14 residues. Trimming at V came to 5 bases and at J to 5 bases, leaving 7 bases not matched to a gene. CDR1 and CDR2 from the germline V gene are ENHRY and SYGVKD. The CDR3 region has the DNA TGTGCCATCAGTCCTAGACTAGCAGGAGATACGCAGTATTTT. The encoded protein is CAISPRLAGDTQYF.